Listed here are 25 T cell receptor beta chains from one sample, sequenced in a study of T-cell reconstitution after alpha-beta-depleted transplantation in children (dated by TCRdb to the mid-2010s). Library method: PCR. Sequencing relied on an Illumina HiSeq 2500. Molecular barcoding was employed in the preparation of TCR libraries, with unique molecular identifiers being used to normalize TCRbeta repertoire quantification. TCRdb's own reprocessing of the public reads used fastp at Q25 and MiXCR and kept productive beta chains. Every distinct CDR3 protein forms one entry, paired with its most common genes and DNA. In all, the sample holds 500,000 to 600,000 distinct CDR3 sequences, and over 20% of those were seen once. The ten largest clones add up to about a third of the sample. The treatment or condition label on this specimen signifies: allogeneic hematopoietic cell transplantation with graft depleted of TCRalphabeta T cells and CD19 B cells.

The sample was PBMCs, taken before TCRalphabeta/CD19-depleted stem cell transplant. The receptor set was obtained from a boy under two years old with Wiskott-Aldrich syndrome, due to receive a stem cell transplant.

The rearrangement links TRBV28 to TRBJ1-4; the D gene is possibly TRBD1 (6 bases). V was trimmed by 6 bases and J by 8 bases, leaving 19 bases between them. Germline CDR1 MDHEN, CDR2 SYDVKM. This CDR3 contains 15 residues. CDR3 in amino acids: CASRGLGQGREKLFF. The DNA for the CDR3 is TGTGCCAGCAGGGGACTGGGACAAGGCCGGGAAAAACTGTTTTTT.

The chain combines TRBV5-1 with TRBJ1-6; D call uncertain. The germline gives CDR1 SGHRS, CDR2 YFSETQ. Trimming shortened V by 0 bases and J by 7 bases, and 17 bases separated the two germline ends. The CDR3 has 17 residues. The CDR3 DNA follows: TGCGCCAGCAGCTTGGAGTCGGTTGGGGTGGGGAATTCACCCCTCCACTTT. It yields the protein CASSLESVGVGNSPLHF.

This clonotype was seen a handful of times. This rearrangement joins TRBV4-2 to TRBJ1-4; unclear D gene. The CDR3 runs 16 residues. Trimming left V 3 bases short and J 0 bases short, with 11 bases between. Germline-derived CDR1 and CDR2 are LGHNA and YNFKEQ. The CDR3 nucleotides read TGTGCCAGCAGCCAGCGTCCAGCCGCAACTAATGAAAAACTGTTTTTT. This codes for CASSQRPAATNEKLFF.

This clonotype has only a few counts. The gene calls are TRBV29-1 and TRBJ2-1, with D maybe TRBD1 (6 bases). V was shortened by 2 bases and J by 6 bases, with 14 bases between the two germline ends. The CDR3 runs 14 residues. From germline, CDR1 is SQVTM and CDR2 ANQGSEA. Here the CDR3 DNA reads TGCAGCGTTGAAAGGGACAAGGTTCTCAATGAGCAGTTCTTC. Its translation is CSVERDKVLNEQFF.

The chain has TRBV5-1 and TRBJ2-3, with unresolved D. The CDR3 is made up of 14 amino acids. The V gene's germline CDR1 is SGHRS and CDR2 YFSETQ. Trimming took off 1 base at V and 2 bases at J, with 8 bases between the two ends. CDR3 loop: CASSLFRTTDTQYF. Here the CDR3 DNA reads TGCGCCAGCAGCTTGTTTCGTACCACAGATACGCAGTATTTT.

The chain uses TRBV5-1 and TRBJ2-2, with D unresolved. Trimming removed 0 bases at V and 3 bases at J, with 12 bases between. The CDR3 has 16 residues. The germline CDR1 and CDR2 sequences are SGHRS and YFSETQ. In nucleotides, the CDR3 is TGCGCCAGCAGCTTGGACAGTTACGGACACACCGGGGAGCTGTTTTTT. It yields the protein CASSLDSYGHTGELFF.

The chain links TRBV30 to TRBJ1-5; D possibly corresponds to TRBD1 (5 bases). V was shortened by 5 bases and J by 0 bases, with 8 bases between the two germline ends. The germline V gene has CDR1 GTSNPN and CDR2 SVGIG (reference sequence). The CDR3 extends over 13 amino acids. CDR3 sequence: CAWAGASNQPQHF. The CDR3 region has the DNA TGTGCCTGGGCCGGGGCTAGCAATCAGCCCCAGCATTTT.

The V and J genes are TRBV5-1 and TRBJ2-3; 7 nucleotides align to TRBD1. This CDR3 contains 13 residues. Germline CDR1 and CDR2: SGHRS and YFSETQ. J lost 6 bases, V lost 4 bases, and 5 bases had no gene match. DNA of the CDR3: TGCGCCAGCAGCAATACAGGGGCCGATACGCAGTATTTT. Translating gives CASSNTGADTQYF.

In its sample, this clonotype was seen a few times. The chain combines TRBV5-1 with TRBJ2-7; tentatively, D is TRBD2 (5 bases). Trimming removed 1 base from V and 3 bases from J, with 11 bases in between. In germline, CDR1 is SGHRS, CDR2 YFSETQ. This CDR3 comprises 14 residues. The CDR3 nucleotides are TGCGCCAGCAGCTTGAACGGGAACGGCTACGAGCAGTACTTC. It codes for CASSLNGNGYEQYF.

In its sample, this clonotype was seen many times. The chain employs TRBV5-1 and TRBJ2-5; D remains ambiguous. V dropped 1 base and J dropped 3 bases, with 7 bases sitting between them. Germline CDR1 is SGHRS and CDR2 is YFSETQ. The CDR3 loop spans 13 amino acids. CDR3 loop: CASSLIPEETQYF. The CDR3 DNA follows: TGCGCCAGCAGCTTGATCCCAGAAGAGACCCAGTACTTC. Supplemented by reference TRBV5-1 and TRBJ2-5, the full variable domain reads KAGVTQTPRYLIKTRGQQVTLSCSPISGHRSVSWYQQTPGQGLQFLFEYFSETQRNKGNFPGRFSGRQFSNSRSEMNVSTLELGDSALYLCASSLIPEETQYFGPGTRLLVL.

The rearrangement links TRBV12-3 or TRBV12-4 to TRBJ1-4; D call uncertain. The CDR3 contains 15 residues. V shed 2 bases and J shed 6 bases, with 13 bases lying between them. The CDR3 region is CASSLRGSPDEKLFF. The CDR3 DNA sequence: TGTGCCAGCAGTTTAAGAGGGTCGCCTGATGAAAAACTGTTTTTT.

This clonotype showed up just a few times. The CDR3 spells CASSSDGSSYEQYF. The CDR3 bases are TGTGCCAGCTCATCCGACGGATCCTCCTACGAGCAGTACTTC. The chain links TRBV18 to TRBJ2-7; the D is unclear. Trimming left V 5 bases short and J 0 bases short, with 11 bases between. The CDR3 runs 14 residues. Germline V lookup: CDR1 KGHSH, CDR2 LQKENI.

This clonotype was observed a few times. This chain uses TRBV29-1 with TRBJ1-3; 7 nucleotides align to TRBD1. This CDR3 has 14 amino acids. Per germline, CDR1 SQVTM and CDR2 ANQGSEA. V lost 4 bases and J lost 4; bases outside the gene matches: 7. CDR3: CSVGPTGSGNTIYF. DNA for the CDR3: TGCAGCGTTGGGCCGACAGGGTCGGGAAACACCATATATTTT.

This clonotype was counted between two and nine times. The chain employs TRBV20-1 and TRBJ1-1; no reliable D call. This CDR3 spans 16 amino acids. Trimming removed 3 bases at V and 5 bases at J, with 22 bases between. CDR1 and CDR2 (germline): DFQATT, SNEGSKA (reference sequence). CDR3 coding DNA: TGCAGTGCTAGCGAGCTTAGCCCAAACATCAATACTGAAGCTTTCTTT. Protein product: CSASELSPNINTEAFF.

This clonotype was detected a few times. This rearrangement joins TRBV7-9 to TRBJ2-2; TRBD2 is a possible D gene (6 bases). The CDR3 length is 15 residues. V was cut by 2 bases and J by 6 bases, with 13 bases left in between. The germline V gene encodes CDR1 SEHNR and CDR2 FQNEAQ (reference sequence). CDR3 nucleotides: TGTGCCAGCAGCTTAAGGGAGAGGAGGGCCGGGGAGCTGTTTTTT. It codes for CASSLRERRAGELFF.

The rearrangement uses TRBV25-1 and TRBJ2-6, with 8 bases that match TRBD1. The ends lost 5 bases at V and 4 bases at J; junction bases unmatched: 4. This CDR3 region has 15 residues. CDR1 is MGHDK, CDR2 SYGVNS, per germline. Written as DNA, the CDR3 is TGTGCCAGCAGTACAGGGGGGACCGGGGCCAACGTCCTGACTTTC. It yields the protein CASSTGGTGANVLTF.

This chain uses TRBV11-2 with TRBJ2-1, with 12 bases lining up with TRBD2. CDR1 is SGHAT, CDR2 FQNNGV, per germline. The CDR3 runs 22 residues. With V trimmed by 2 bases and J by 0 bases, 17 bases remained unmatched. The CDR3: CASSLNRGLAGNTEHSYNEQFF. The CDR3, as DNA: TGTGCCAGCAGCTTAAATCGAGGACTAGCGGGAAACACTGAACACTCCTACAATGAGCAGTTCTTC. Full variable domain (remainder filled in from reference TRBV11-2 and TRBJ2-1): EAGVAQSPRYKIIEKRQSVAFWCNPISGHATLYWYQQILGQGPKLLIQFQNNGVVDDSQLPKDRFSAERLKGVDSTLKIQPAKLEDSAVYLCASSLNRGLAGNTEHSYNEQFFGPGTRLTVL.

V is TRBV5-1 and J is TRBJ2-2, with D possibly TRBD2 on 7 matching bases. Trimming took 5 bases from V and 1 from J, leaving 12 bases between them. CDR1 and CDR2 (germline): SGHRS, YFSETQ. The CDR3 runs 15 residues. CDR3 sequence reads: CASRAGAENTGELFF. The DNA of the CDR3 is TGCGCCAGCAGGGCGGGGGCGGAGAACACCGGGGAGCTGTTTTTT.

This clonotype appeared a few times. The V and J genes are TRBV28 and TRBJ1-1, with no clear D. V was clipped by 3 bases and J by 1 base, with 9 bases between them. Germline V CDR1 and CDR2: MDHEN, SYDVKM. This CDR3 contains 14 residues. The CDR3: CASSLRARNTEAFF. CDR3 bases: TGTGCCAGCAGTTTGAGGGCACGGAACACTGAAGCTTTCTTT.

There are a few counts of this clonotype. V usage is TRBV4-1 and J usage is TRBJ2-3; no clear D gene. This CDR3 is built from 14 residues. V was clipped by 3 bases and J by 2 bases, with 9 bases between them. Germline values: CDR1 MGHRA, CDR2 YSYEKL. The CDR3, as DNA: TGCGCCAGCAGCCAGGATCAGACCACAGATACGCAGTATTTT. Translation: CASSQDQTTDTQYF.

This clonotype was detected only a few times. The chain uses TRBV4-1 and TRBJ2-1; D remains unclear. This CDR3 is 16 amino acids long. Per germline, CDR1 MGHRA and CDR2 YSYEKL. V gave up 2 bases and J gave up 0 bases, with 11 bases separating them. Here the CDR3 reads CASSQQVVGSYNEQFF. The CDR3 DNA is TGCGCCAGCAGCCAACAAGTAGTTGGCTCCTACAATGAGCAGTTCTTC.

The chain is built from TRBV12-3 or TRBV12-4 and TRBJ2-3; maybe TRBD2 (5 bases). The CDR3 sequence is 15 residues long. V was trimmed by 1 base and J by 2 bases, leaving 10 bases between them. The CDR3 nucleotides read TGTGCCAGCAGTTTAGGCGGGCCAAACACAGATACGCAGTATTTT. It specifies CASSLGGPNTDTQYF.

The CDR3 bases are TGCAGTGCTAGCCCACTAGCGACTGTCACAGATACGCAGTATTTT. Encoded protein: CSASPLATVTDTQYF. The chain joins TRBV20-1 to TRBJ2-3, with 7 bases identical to TRBD2. The V and J ends lost 3 bases and 2 bases, in that order; junction bases with no gene match: 8. The CDR3 covers 15 residues. Germline-derived CDR1 and CDR2 are DFQATT and SNEGSKA (reference sequence).

V gene TRBV6-2 or TRBV6-3 combines with J gene TRBJ1-2; tentative D call: TRBD1 (6 bases). With 5 bases removed from V and 2 bases from J, the gap between germline ends came to 18 bases. Germline V CDR1 and CDR2: MNHEY, SVGEGT. CDR3 length: 16 residues. The CDR3: CASSLHWTVPNYGYTF. The CDR3 bases are TGTGCCAGCAGTCTCCACTGGACAGTGCCAAACTATGGCTACACCTTC.

This chain links TRBV20-1 with TRBJ1-6; tentatively, D is TRBD1 (5 bases). V lost 6 bases to trimming and J lost 0 bases, with 12 bases between them. The CDR3 runs to 15 residues. Germline assignment: CDR1 DFQATT and CDR2 SNEGSKA (reference sequence). CDR3 sequence: CSATDTRSYNSPLHF. The CDR3 DNA sequence: TGCAGTGCAACGGACACCCGCTCCTATAATTCACCCCTCCACTTT.